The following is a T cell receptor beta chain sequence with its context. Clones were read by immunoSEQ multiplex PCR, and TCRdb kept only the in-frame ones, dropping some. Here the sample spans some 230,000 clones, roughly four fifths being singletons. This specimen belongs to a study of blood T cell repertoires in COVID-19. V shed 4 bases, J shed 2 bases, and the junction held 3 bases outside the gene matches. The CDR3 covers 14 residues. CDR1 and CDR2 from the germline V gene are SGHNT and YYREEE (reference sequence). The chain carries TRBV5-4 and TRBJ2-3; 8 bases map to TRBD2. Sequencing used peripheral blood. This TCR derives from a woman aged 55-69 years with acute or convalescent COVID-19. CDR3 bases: TGTGCCAGCAGCCCCGGGGGGGTCACAGATACGCAGTATTTT. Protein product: CASSPGGVTDTQYF. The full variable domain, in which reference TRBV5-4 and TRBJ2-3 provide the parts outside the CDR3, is ETGVTQSPTHLIKTRGQQVTLRCSSQSGHNTVSWYQQALGQGPQFIFQYYREEENGRGNFPPRFSGLQFPNYSSELNVNALELDDSALYLCASSPGGVTDTQYFGPGTRLTVL.